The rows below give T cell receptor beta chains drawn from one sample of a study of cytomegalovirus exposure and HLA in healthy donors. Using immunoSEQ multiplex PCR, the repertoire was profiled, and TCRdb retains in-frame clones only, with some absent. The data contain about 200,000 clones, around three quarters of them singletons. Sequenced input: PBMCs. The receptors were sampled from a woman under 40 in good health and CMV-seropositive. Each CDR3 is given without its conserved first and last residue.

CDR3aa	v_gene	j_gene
ASSQSPGVRETQY	TRBV4-2	TRBJ2-5
ASRDPLTGHNRAF	TRBV2	TRBJ1-1
ASSYPGSGDQEF	TRBV7-2	TRBJ2-1
ASSFGTSGRGETQY	TRBV5-4	TRBJ2-5
AISDQGRSGNTIY	TRBV10-3	TRBJ1-3
ASSLAGGDTIYEQY	TRBV7-2	TRBJ2-7
ASSQDRATSALNEQF	TRBV4-3	TRBJ2-1
ASRDRAGNTIY	TRBV2	TRBJ1-3
ASSQEGLAGAGGTGELF	TRBV5-1	TRBJ2-2
ASSESGVQETQY	TRBV2	TRBJ2-5
ASSQGTGANTEAF	TRBV4-3	TRBJ1-1
ASSQVGVSSYEQY	TRBV4-2	TRBJ2-7
ASSQRQGISYEQY	TRBV4-3	TRBJ2-7
ASSNRQGALSGYT	TRBV6-5	TRBJ1-2
ASSRTSGSGANVLT	TRBV9	TRBJ2-6
ASSSLYEQY	TRBV7-2	TRBJ2-7
ASSIPRGNSPLH	TRBV19	TRBJ1-6
ASEGRAEAF	TRBV10-1	TRBJ1-1
ASCLQQGSKAF	TRBV6-5	TRBJ1-1
ASSGQATGELF	TRBV19	TRBJ2-2
ASSYGAGSTDTQY	TRBV6-6	TRBJ2-3
ASSAGGPAEAF	TRBV7-2	TRBJ1-1
ASSLGQGETQY	TRBV11-3	TRBJ2-5
ASSLAHRETQY	TRBV7-2	TRBJ2-5
SASSGRVYNEQF	TRBV29-1	TRBJ2-1
ASSQGLFYEQY	TRBV4-1	TRBJ2-7
ASSTLAADSYEQY	TRBV5-5	TRBJ2-7
ASSLSGGANEQF	TRBV7-2	TRBJ2-1
ASSRVNTEAF	TRBV18	TRBJ1-1
ASSQDSISAPLIGGYT	TRBV4-1	TRBJ1-2
ASSEGQNYQETQY	TRBV9	TRBJ2-5
ASSSAGTGNNSPLH	TRBV5-4	TRBJ1-6
ASSYTGGSEAF	TRBV5-6	TRBJ1-1
ASSETDRELIAKNIQY	TRBV10-1	TRBJ2-4
ASGFPRETQY	TRBV12-5	TRBJ2-5
ASSPGQGRWNEQF	TRBV14	TRBJ2-1
ASSYAQRVGSPLH	TRBV4-1	TRBJ1-6
ASSQVGLGAGGGWEQF	TRBV4-1	TRBJ2-1
ATSRGAGYGYT	TRBV15	TRBJ1-2
AISEGPYNSPLH	TRBV10-3	TRBJ1-6
ASSFAASGELF	TRBV27	TRBJ2-2
SVEDLGLAGYDNEQF	TRBV29-1	TRBJ2-1
ASSPPSGRETEAF	TRBV18	TRBJ1-1
AWTGESNQPQH	TRBV30	TRBJ1-5
ATSRDTGRAEAF	TRBV15	TRBJ1-1
ASSRDRGHGYT	TRBV5-8	TRBJ1-2
SVTWDRGSEQY	TRBV29-1	TRBJ2-7
ASSQSDRDRGYDGELF	TRBV4-2	TRBJ2-2
ASSKGGRVDQPQH	TRBV21-1	TRBJ1-5